This TCR beta chain was recorded in a study of blood T cell repertoires in COVID-19 (dated by TCRdb to about 2020). Study-level background: Collaborator samples came from the United States, Italy and Spain and covered acute and convalescent phases of COVID-19. The material from the prospective study consisted of cDNA or gDNA derived from T cells, B-cell-depleted T cells, or PBMCs. The dataset comprised deeply sampled blood TCRbeta repertoires from subjects exposed to, actively infected with, or recovered from COVID-19. The repertoires were released in a freely available public database meant as a resource for research on the immune response to SARS-CoV-2. The samples were drawn from two sources: the first 160 participants of the ongoing ImmuneRACE study, and over 950 subjects contributed by 6 global collaborators. The sample metadata nearly always contained a de-identified subject ID, COVID-19 status, age in years and sex. Where HLA class I and class II types were available, the types were taken from metadata supplied by the sample provider, not from assay-based typing. Study-wide conclusions, independent of this receptor: How much clinical and demographic metadata was included differed by source and by participant, and the metadata was provided uncurated.

The collaborating institutions used their own protocols to collect whole blood in K2EDTA tubes. For TCRbeta analysis, collaborators shipped samples in one of three forms: frozen whole blood, isolated PBMCs, or DNA extracted from either of those sample types. This clone was seen only once. Its binding antigen is unknown. No much larger clonotype is one base removed from it; base qualities were not supplied. TCRbeta CDR3 regions were amplified from genomic DNA using the immunoSEQ Assay, a bias-controlled multiplex PCR. The authors' pipeline ran thus. Within the assay, amplification of reference gene primers was used to estimate how many nucleated cells each sample contained. To quantify the absolute abundance of each unique TCRbeta CDR3 rearrangement, sequence reads were collapsed and filtered. For each sample, productive Simpson clonality was calculated by taking the square root of Simpson's diversity index across productive rearrangements. This immuneACCESS table, as held by TCRdb, lists in-frame sequences with V and J called but not all clones. Of the missing ones, under half trace to an unresolved V gene in checked studies; the others have no known cause. The V and J calls and clone size are taken from that table; D and trimming were inferred from the DNA. This sample lists more than 250,000 clones; 86% were detected once. The ten largest clones represent 1.5% to 2% of the sample.

The CDR3, cysteine through phenylalanine, is 11 amino acids long. Left in the record is the CDR3 DNA by itself, 33 bases read in frame from the first base. From the germline V gene (reference sequence), CDR1 is DFQATT and CDR2 is SNEGSKA. The sequencing sample was made of peripheral blood. The sequence links TRBV20-1 to TRBJ2-7; 8 central bases correspond to TRBD2. The source of this sequence is a woman aged 50 to 65 with acute or convalescent COVID-19. The CDR3 protein sequence reads: CSGLATYEQYF. The nucleotide sequence reads TGCAGCGGACTAGCAACCTACGAGCAGTACTTC.